This TCR beta chain derives from a study of T cells in localized non-small cell lung cancer. General observations from the study: Appearances in adjacent lung were noted for a median 57 of the top 100 tumor clones. Sequencing, confined to only one tumor region, leaves heterogeneity possible. Uninvolved adjacent lung showed higher T cell clonality than tumor.

Comment on this clone: Its antigen is undetermined.

Germline CDR1 reads SGHRS; CDR2 reads YFSETQ. V gave up 3 bases and J gave up 2 bases; unmatched junction bases: 3. The CDR3 totals 15 residues. Repertoires were generated with immunoSEQ multiplex PCR, while TCRdb's copy carries only in-frame clones and drops some. The sample yields over a thousand clones, nearly 20% seen once. This specimen consisted of normal lung tissue next to the tumor, obtained before any cancer treatment. This chain connects TRBV5-1 to TRBJ2-3; 10 bases line up with TRBD2. This TCR was recovered from a woman aged 35-70 years with stage II lung adenocarcinoma. This CDR3 reads CASSSTSGDTDTQYF. For the CDR3, the DNA is TGCGCCAGCAGCTCTACTAGCGGGGACACAGATACGCAGTATTTT.